Listed below are T cell receptor beta chains from one sample, sequenced in a study of tumor-infiltrating lymphocytes in primary liver carcinoma. Via MiXCR, TCRdb re-called the multiplex PCR reads, giving one row per CDR3 protein. The sample holds 90,000 to 150,000 distinct CDR3 sequences; 55% to 65% are singletons and the top ten take around 8.5%. Sequenced sample: liver tumor tissue from sampling region 1. These receptor sequences come from a woman aged 55-70 years with primary liver carcinoma and hepatitis B virus infection. Both conserved end residues are part of each CDR3. D genes are given only for firm matches. Size values are once, few and many counts, or a class for expanded clones, and some rows have none.

d_call	j_call	clone_size	v_call	cdr3_aa	cdr3_nt
.	TRBJ2-1	.	TRBV11-2	CASSPGGNSCEQFF	TGTGCCAGCAGCCCTGGGGGCAATTCCTGTGAGCAGTTCTTC
.	TRBJ2-1	few	TRBV5-1	CASSLARGASYNEQFF	TGCGCCAGCAGCTTGGCCCGCGGAGCGTCCTACAATGAGCAGTTCTTC
.	TRBJ1-1	.	TRBV12-3/TRBV12-4	CASAVGAGSEAFF	TGTGCCAGTGCTGTGGGGGCGGGATCTGAAGCTTTCTTT
TRBD2	TRBJ2-2	few	TRBV5-1	CASSLLAANTGELFF	TGCGCCAGCAGCTTACTAGCGGCGAACACCGGGGAGCTGTTTTTT
TRBD2	TRBJ2-5	.	TRBV29-1	CNVETAGAAPEIQYF	TGCAACGTTGAAACAGCGGGAGCCGCTCCGGAGATCCAGTACTTC
.	TRBJ2-3	.	TRBV6-1	CASSLSGDGRTQYF	TGTGCCAGCAGCCTTTCAGGTGATGGAAGGACGCAGTATTTT
.	TRBJ1-1	few	TRBV30	CAWSGQRNTEAFF	TGTGCCTGGAGTGGACAGAGGAACACTGAAGCTTTCTTT
.	TRBJ2-5	.	TRBV7-9	CASSLAVPQNGETQHF	TGTGCCAGCAGCTTAGCGGTACCTCAAAATGGGGAGACCCAGCACTTC
TRBD2	TRBJ2-7	once	TRBV11-2	CACSLGRLAAEHF	TGTGCCTGCAGCTTAGGACGACTAGCGGCAGAGCACTTC
.	TRBJ2-3	.	TRBV11-1	CASSHRETSTDTQYF	TGTGCCAGCAGCCATAGGGAGACAAGCACAGATACGCAGTATTTT
.	TRBJ1-3	many	TRBV10-3	CAIGGAGANSGNTIYF	TGTGCCATCGGGGGGGCAGGGGCCAACTCTGGAAACACCATATATTTT
.	TRBJ2-2	.	TRBV6-6	CASWHSNNGELFF	TGTGCCAGCTGGCACAGTAACAACGGGGAGCTGTTTTTT
.	TRBJ2-2	few	TRBV5-1	CASSWGQTTGELFF	TGCGCCAGCAGCTGGGGACAAACCACCGGGGAGCTGTTTTTT
.	TRBJ2-3	medium-sized	TRBV11-2	CASSRASTQYF	TGTGCCAGCAGCCGTGCGAGTACGCAGTATTTT
.	TRBJ1-2	.	TRBV16	CASSQVTYGYTF	TGTGCCAGCAGCCAAGTCACCTATGGCTACACCTTC
.	TRBJ1-5	few	TRBV20-1	CSALLGQHDQPQHF	TGCAGTGCTCTCCTCGGACAACATGATCAGCCCCAGCATTTT
.	TRBJ2-2	many	TRBV12-3/TRBV12-4	CASSPAGHITGELFF	TGTGCCAGCAGTCCGGCGGGACACATCACCGGGGAGCTGTTTTTT
.	TRBJ2-6	.	TRBV28	CASTSWGGGSGANVLTF	TGTGCCAGCACCAGTTGGGGTGGAGGCTCTGGGGCCAACGTCCTGACTTTC
.	TRBJ2-1	many	TRBV11-1	CASSSSRGAFSNEQFF	TGTGCCAGCAGCTCGAGTAGGGGGGCGTTTAGCAATGAGCAGTTCTTC
.	TRBJ2-7	.	TRBV7-8	CASSLRDLGSYDQYF	TGTGCCAGCAGCCTCCGGGACCTGGGCTCCTACGACCAGTACTTC
TRBD2	TRBJ2-7	.	TRBV10-3	CVISDLAGGNEQYF	TGTGTCATCAGTGATCTGGCGGGAGGGAACGAGCAGTACTTC
.	TRBJ2-2	.	TRBV11-2	CASSPYRRVGKLSF	TGTGCCAGCAGCCCTTATAGACGGGTCGGGAAGCTGTCTTTT
TRBD2	TRBJ2-3	.	TRBV10-3	CAINLLAYFTDTQYF	TGTGCCATCAATTTACTAGCGTACTTCACAGATACGCAGTATTTT
.	TRBJ1-2	.	TRBV28	CASSSKGMGDGYTF	TGTGCCAGCAGTTCAAAGGGTATGGGCGATGGCTACACCTTC
.	TRBJ2-1	.	TRBV11-2	CASSLVLGAEQFF	TGTGCCAGCAGTTTAGTTTTGGGGGCGGAGCAGTTCTTC
TRBD2	TRBJ2-1	once	TRBV5-1	CARSPIAGGGNEQFF	TGCGCCAGGAGCCCTATAGCGGGAGGCGGGAATGAGCAGTTCTTC
TRBD2	TRBJ2-7	.	TRBV11-2	CASSAISRPAGEQKPYEQYF	TGTGCAAGCAGCGCCATTTCCCGACCAGCGGGAGAGCAGAAACCCTACGAGCAGTACTTC
.	TRBJ1-3	few	TRBV7-9	CASSLHSGSSGNTIYF	TGTGCCAGCAGCTTACACAGCGGTTCCTCTGGAAACACCATATATTTT
TRBD2	TRBJ2-3	.	TRBV18	CASSPGRSSGSTDTQYF	TGTGCCAGCTCACCGGGCCGATCTAGCGGTAGCACAGATACGCAGTATTTT
.	TRBJ1-1	many	TRBV6-6	CASSYSRYRGPNTEAFF	TGTGCCAGCAGTTACTCGCGTTATCGGGGGCCTAACACTGAAGCTTTCTTT
TRBD1	TRBJ2-4	once	TRBV6-5	CVSSQNRDRVPNIQYF	TGTGTCAGCAGCCAGAACCGGGACAGAGTCCCAAACATTCAGTACTTC
TRBD1	TRBJ2-7	many	TRBV29-1	CSAASGQGRGEQYF	TGCAGCGCGGCCTCGGGACAGGGACGCGGGGAGCAGTACTTC
.	TRBJ2-3	.	TRBV6-2/TRBV6-3	CASSYDDTDTQYF	TGTGCCAGCAGTTACGACGACACAGATACGCAGTATTTT
.	TRBJ2-2	.	TRBV11-2	CAGILRTGNTGELFF	TGTGCCGGCATCCTCCGGACGGGAAACACCGGGGAGCTGTTTTTT
.	TRBJ1-6	.	TRBV7-8	CADSPPESNSPLHF	TGTGCCGACAGTCCGCCTGAGAGCAATTCACCCCTCCACTTT
.	TRBJ1-5	.	TRBV6-6	CASGRGQGGNQPQHF	TGTGCCAGCGGCCGTGGACAAGGGGGCAATCAGCCCCAGCATTTT
.	TRBJ2-1	.	TRBV12-3/TRBV12-4	CVSSLRRAGHNEQFF	TGTGTCAGCAGTTTAAGGAGGGCGGGCCACAATGAGCAGTTCTTC
.	TRBJ2-2	once	TRBV11-2	CTSSLYVGENPWELFF	TGTACCAGCAGCTTATACGTGGGAGAAAACCCCTGGGAGCTGTTTTTT
.	TRBJ2-1	many	TRBV5-6	CASPLYRADNNEQFF	TGTGCCAGCCCCTTATATCGGGCGGACAACAATGAGCAGTTCTTC
TRBD2	TRBJ2-5	.	TRBV11-2	CASSLGLAGRLETQYF	TGTGCCAGCAGCTTAGGACTAGCGGGAAGGTTGGAGACCCAGTACTTC
TRBD2	TRBJ2-2	.	TRBV11-2	CASSPDLGTNGMGTGELFF	TGTGCTAGCAGCCCCGACCTCGGGACTAACGGGATGGGGACCGGTGAGCTGTTTTTT
.	TRBJ1-5	.	TRBV4-2	CASSQTAAKQDSSNQSQHF	TGTGCCAGCAGCCAGACAGCTGCAAAACAGGATTCTAGCAATCAGTCCCAGCATTTT
.	TRBJ2-7	few	TRBV10-3	CAISPKPSSYEQYF	TGTGCCATCAGTCCCAAACCAAGCTCCTACGAGCAGTATTTC
TRBD2	TRBJ2-3	.	TRBV6-5	CASSGGGVDKQYF	TGTGCCAGCAGTGGCGGGGGGGTTGATAAGCAGTATTTT